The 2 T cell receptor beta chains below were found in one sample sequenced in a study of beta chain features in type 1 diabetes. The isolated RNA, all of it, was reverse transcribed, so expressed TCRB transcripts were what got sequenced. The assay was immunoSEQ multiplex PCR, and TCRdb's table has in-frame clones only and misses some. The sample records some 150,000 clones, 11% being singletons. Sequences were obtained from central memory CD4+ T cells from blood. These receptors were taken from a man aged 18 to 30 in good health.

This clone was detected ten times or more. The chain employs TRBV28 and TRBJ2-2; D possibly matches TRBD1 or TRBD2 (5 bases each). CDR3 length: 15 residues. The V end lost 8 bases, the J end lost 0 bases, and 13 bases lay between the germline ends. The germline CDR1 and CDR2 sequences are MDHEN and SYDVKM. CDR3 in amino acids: CASARGRANTGELFF. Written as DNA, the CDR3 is TGTGCCAGCGCCCGGGGCAGAGCGAACACCGGGGAGCTGTTTTTT.

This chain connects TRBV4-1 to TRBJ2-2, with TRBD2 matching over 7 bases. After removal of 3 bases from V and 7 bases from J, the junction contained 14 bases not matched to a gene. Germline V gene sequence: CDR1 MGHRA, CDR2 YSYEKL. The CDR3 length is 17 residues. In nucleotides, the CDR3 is TGCGCCAGCAGCCATCTACGGGCGGGAGTGGTTTTCGGGGAGCTGTTTTTT. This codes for CASSHLRAGVVFGELFF.